One and the same sample provided the 7 T cell receptor beta chains below, sequenced in a study of blood T cell repertoires in COVID-19 (dated by TCRdb to 2018 to 2020). The library came from the immunoSEQ multiplex PCR assay. TCRdb stores this immuneACCESS table with in-frame sequences only. Part of the clones is absent; in the studies checked, under half of the shortfall reflects unresolved V genes, and no reason is known for the rest. The sample table shows 80,000 to 100,000 clones, and about nine tenths are seen once. The ten largest clonotypes hold 1.8% of the sample. Material: peripheral blood. These receptors were collected from a human donor with active COVID-19. The donor label of this sample is uncertain.

V usage is TRBV7-9 and J usage is TRBJ2-7, with D tentatively TRBD1 (6 bases). Germline CDR1 is SEHNR and CDR2 is FQNEAQ (reference sequence). V was shortened by 5 bases and J by 4 bases, with 15 bases between the two germline ends. The CDR3 has 14 residues. Here the CDR3 DNA reads TGTGCCAGCAGCGAACCGGGACATACTTACGAGCAGTACTTC. This encodes CASSEPGHTYEQYF.

The genes are TRBV7-6 and TRBJ2-3; 10 nucleotides align to TRBD2. Unmatched junction bases numbered 3, after V lost 2 bases and J lost 1 base. The CDR3 loop spans 16 amino acids. CDR1 and CDR2 (germline): SGHVS, FNYEAQ. In DNA form, the CDR3 reads TGTGCCAGCAGCTTAAATAGCGGGGGGCGCACAGATACGCAGTATTTT. Protein sequence: CASSLNSGGRTDTQYF.

The V gene is TRBV7-9, the J gene TRBJ1-2, with D possibly matching TRBD1 (6 bases). The germline V gene has CDR1 SEHNR and CDR2 FQNEAQ (reference sequence). This CDR3 is built from 16 residues. The V end was cut by 3 bases, the J end by 3 bases, with 17 bases between. CDR3 DNA: TGTGCCAGCAGCTTGGCCAGGGGTTACGGGGACTATGGCTACACCTTC. As protein: CASSLARGYGDYGYTF.

The V and J genes are TRBV6-5 and TRBJ2-1, with D possibly being TRBD1 (6 bases). Trimming took off 6 bases at V and 4 bases at J, with 16 bases between the two ends. This CDR3 is built from 15 residues. Germline V gives CDR1 MNHEY, CDR2 SVGAGI. In DNA, the CDR3 is TGTGCCAGCAGCAAAACAGGGTTCGGTTACAATGAGCAGTTCTTC. Its protein is CASSKTGFGYNEQFF.

This rearrangement joins TRBV6-6 to TRBJ1-1; D might be TRBD1 (6 bases). The CDR3 is 13 amino acids. Trimming cost V 8 bases and J 1 base, with 11 bases left between them. Germline-derived CDR1 and CDR2 are MNHNY and SVGAGI (reference sequence). CDR3 amino acids: CASSLGQNTEAFF. The CDR3 DNA follows: TGTGCCAGCTCATTGGGACAGAACACTGAAGCTTTCTTT.

V usage is TRBV6-5 and J usage is TRBJ1-1; perhaps TRBD1 as D (5 bases). Per the germline V gene, CDR1 is MNHEY and CDR2 is SVGAGI. Trimming took off 8 bases at V and 1 base at J, with 17 bases between the two ends. The CDR3 is 15 amino acids. The CDR3 nucleotides are TGTGCCAGCTCGACCCGAACAGGCCCGAACACTGAAGCTTTCTTT. It codes for CASSTRTGPNTEAFF.

The chain links TRBV4-3 to TRBJ1-5, with a tentative D call TRBD1 (6 bases). V dropped 5 bases and J dropped 7 bases, with 15 bases sitting between them. CDR1 LGHNA and CDR2 YSLEER come from the germline V gene. CDR3 length equals 14 residues. CDR3 nucleotides: TGCGCCAGCAGCTCAGGGGTGGGAAACCAGCCCCAGCATTTT. It codes for CASSSGVGNQPQHF.